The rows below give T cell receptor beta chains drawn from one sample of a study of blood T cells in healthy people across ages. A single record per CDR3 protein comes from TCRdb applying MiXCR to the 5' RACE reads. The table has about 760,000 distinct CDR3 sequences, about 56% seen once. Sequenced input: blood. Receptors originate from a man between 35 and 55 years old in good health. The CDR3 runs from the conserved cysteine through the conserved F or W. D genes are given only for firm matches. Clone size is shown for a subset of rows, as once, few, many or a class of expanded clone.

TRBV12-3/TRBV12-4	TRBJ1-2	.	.	TGTGCCAGCAGTTTAAATGGCGTTAATGGCTACACCTTC	CASSLNGVNGYTF
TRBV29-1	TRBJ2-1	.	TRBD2	TGCAGCGTCAGAGCACTAGCGAGACCTAAGAGCTCCTACAATGAGCAGTTCTTC	CSVRALARPKSSYNEQFF
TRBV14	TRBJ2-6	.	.	TGTGCCAGCAGCCAAGATTTGTCGACTGGGGCCAACGTCCTGACTTTC	CASSQDLSTGANVLTF
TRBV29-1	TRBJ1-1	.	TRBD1	TGCAGCGTTGGGACAGGGGACACTGAAGCTTTCTTT	CSVGTGDTEAFF
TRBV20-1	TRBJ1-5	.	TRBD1	TGCAGTGCGTACAGGGGGCGCGGAGATCAGCCCCAGCATTTT	CSAYRGRGDQPQHF
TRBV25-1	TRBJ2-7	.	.	TGTGCCAGCAGTGGGAGGCTATACGAGCAGTACTTC	CASSGRLYEQYF
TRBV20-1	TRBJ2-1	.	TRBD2	TGCAGTGCTGTACCGGGACTAGTTTACAATGAGCAGTTCTTC	CSAVPGLVYNEQFF
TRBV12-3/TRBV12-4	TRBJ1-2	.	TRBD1	TGTGCCAGCAGTACTGACAGGGCCAACTATGGCTACACCTTC	CASSTDRANYGYTF
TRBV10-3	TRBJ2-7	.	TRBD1	TGTGCCATCGATAGCGGACAGGGGACCTCCTTCGAGCAGTACTTC	CAIDSGQGTSFEQYF
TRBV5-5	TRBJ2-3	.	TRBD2	TGTGCCAGCAGCATCGGACTAGCGGGTCGCACAGATACGCAGTATTTT	CASSIGLAGRTDTQYF
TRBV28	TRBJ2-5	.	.	TGTGCCAGCAGCCCCGAGCCGCTCCAAGAGACCCAGTACTTC	CASSPEPLQETQYF
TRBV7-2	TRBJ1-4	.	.	TGTGCCAGCAGCTTACCACCGCAGGGGACTAATGAAAAACTGTTTTTT	CASSLPPQGTNEKLFF
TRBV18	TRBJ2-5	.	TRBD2	TGTGCCAGCTCACCACAGGCTAGCGGAGGGCAAGAGACCCAGTACTTC	CASSPQASGGQETQYF
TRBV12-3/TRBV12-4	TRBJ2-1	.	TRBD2	TGTGCCAGCAGTAGGACTAGCGGGGTCTACAATGAGCAGTTCTTC	CASSRTSGVYNEQFF
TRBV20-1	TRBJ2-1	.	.	TGCAGTGCTAGAGATGTTAATGAGCAGTTCTTC	CSARDVNEQFF
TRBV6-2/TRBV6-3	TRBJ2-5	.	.	TGTGCCAGCAGTTCTCATCGGGGGCGAGAGACCCAGTACTTC	CASSSHRGRETQYF
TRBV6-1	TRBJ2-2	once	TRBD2	TGTGCCAGCCATTATTTGGGGGGGACTAGTACCGGGGAGCTGTTTTTT	CASHYLGGTSTGELFF
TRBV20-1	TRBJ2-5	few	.	TGCAGTGCTGAGACCGGGCTCGGAATAGAGACCCAGTACTTC	CSAETGLGIETQYF
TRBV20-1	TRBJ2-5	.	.	TGCAGTGCTAGGATGCGTGAGATTGAGCAGTACTTC	CSARMREIEQYF
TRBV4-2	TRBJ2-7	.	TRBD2	TGTGCCAGCAGCCACACCGGGACTAGCGGGAGCCCTACCTACGAGCAGTACTTC	CASSHTGTSGSPTYEQYF
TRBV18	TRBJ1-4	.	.	TGTGCCAGCTCACATCCGGGACCGAGAACAGGAAAACTGTTTTTT	CASSHPGPRTGKLFF
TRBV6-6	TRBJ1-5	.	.	TGTGCCAGCAGTACGCACAGGGTGAGTCAGCCCCAGCATTTT	CASSTHRVSQPQHF
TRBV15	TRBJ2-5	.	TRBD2	TGTGCCACCAGCAGAGATCTCCGAGCGGGGGAAGAGACCCAGTACTTC	CATSRDLRAGEETQYF
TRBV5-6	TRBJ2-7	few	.	TGTGCCAGCAGCTTCCCCGGGGGACCCTACGAGCAGTACTTC	CASSFPGGPYEQYF
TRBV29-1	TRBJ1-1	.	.	TGCAGCGTTGGGGGTGTCACAAACACTGAAGCTTTCTTT	CSVGGVTNTEAFF
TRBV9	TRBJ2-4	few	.	TGTGCCAGCAGCGTAGGAATCGTGAGGGGATCCAAAAACATTCAGTACTTC	CASSVGIVRGSKNIQYF
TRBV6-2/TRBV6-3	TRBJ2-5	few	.	TGTGCCAGCATCCAGCTAAGGTACGGCGGACAAGAGACCCAGTACTTC	CASIQLRYGGQETQYF
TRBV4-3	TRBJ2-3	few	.	TGCGCCAGCAGCCAAGTTGGGGGAGAAGATACGCAGTATTTT	CASSQVGGEDTQYF
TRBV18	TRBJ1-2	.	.	TGTGCCAGCTCAGCCAACGCTAACTATGGCAACACCTTC	CASSANANYGNTF
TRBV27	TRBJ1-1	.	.	TGTGCCAGCAGTTTACAGGGTTCGAACACTGAAGCTTTCTTT	CASSLQGSNTEAFF
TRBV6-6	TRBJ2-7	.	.	TGTGCCAGCAGCGGGGGGCCCAGGTACGAGCAGTACTTC	CASSGGPRYEQYF